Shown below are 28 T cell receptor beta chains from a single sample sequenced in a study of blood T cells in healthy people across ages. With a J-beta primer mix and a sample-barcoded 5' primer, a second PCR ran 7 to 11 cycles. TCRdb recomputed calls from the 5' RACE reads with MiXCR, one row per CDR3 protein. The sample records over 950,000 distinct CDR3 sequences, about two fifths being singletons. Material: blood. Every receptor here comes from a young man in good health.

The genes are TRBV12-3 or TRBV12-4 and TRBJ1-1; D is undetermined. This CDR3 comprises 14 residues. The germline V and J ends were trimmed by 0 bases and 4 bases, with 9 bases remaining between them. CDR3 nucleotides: TGTGCCAGCAGTTTAGCGTTGAGCCTCACTGAAGCTTTCTTT. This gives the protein CASSLALSLTEAFF.

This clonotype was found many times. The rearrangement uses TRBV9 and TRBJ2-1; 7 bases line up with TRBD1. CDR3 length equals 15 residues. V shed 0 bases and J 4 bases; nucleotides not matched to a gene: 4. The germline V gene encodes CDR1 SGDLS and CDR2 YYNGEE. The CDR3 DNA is TGTGCCAGCAGCGTAGGAGGGGGCGTATACAATGAGCAGTTCTTC. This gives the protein CASSVGGGVYNEQFF.

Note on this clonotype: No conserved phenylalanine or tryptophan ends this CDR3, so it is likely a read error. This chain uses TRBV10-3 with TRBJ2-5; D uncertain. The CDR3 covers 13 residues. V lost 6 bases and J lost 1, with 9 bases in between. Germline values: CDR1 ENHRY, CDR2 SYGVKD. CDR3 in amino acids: CAISSGRQETQYS. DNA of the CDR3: TGTGCCATCAGCTCAGGTCGCCAAGAGACCCAGTACTCC.

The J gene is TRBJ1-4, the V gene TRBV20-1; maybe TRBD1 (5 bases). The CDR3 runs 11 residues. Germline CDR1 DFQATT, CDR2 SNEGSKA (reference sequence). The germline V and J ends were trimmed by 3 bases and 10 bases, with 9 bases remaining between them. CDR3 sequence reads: CSARAGVKLFF. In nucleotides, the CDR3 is TGCAGTGCTAGGGCGGGGGTAAAACTGTTTTTT.

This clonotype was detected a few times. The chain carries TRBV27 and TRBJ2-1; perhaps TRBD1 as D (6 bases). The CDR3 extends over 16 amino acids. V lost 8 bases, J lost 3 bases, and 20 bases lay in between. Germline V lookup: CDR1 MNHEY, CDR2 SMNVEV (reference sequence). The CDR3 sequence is CASASFDRTLYNEQFF. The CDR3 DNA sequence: TGTGCCAGCGCATCCTTTGACAGGACCCTCTACAATGAGCAGTTCTTC.

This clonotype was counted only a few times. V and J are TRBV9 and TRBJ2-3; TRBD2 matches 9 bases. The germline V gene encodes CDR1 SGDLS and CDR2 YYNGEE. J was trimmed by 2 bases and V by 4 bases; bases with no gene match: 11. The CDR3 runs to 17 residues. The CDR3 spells CASSSRGAGGVTDTQYF. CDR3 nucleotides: TGTGCCAGCAGCTCTAGGGGAGCGGGGGGCGTCACAGATACGCAGTATTTT.

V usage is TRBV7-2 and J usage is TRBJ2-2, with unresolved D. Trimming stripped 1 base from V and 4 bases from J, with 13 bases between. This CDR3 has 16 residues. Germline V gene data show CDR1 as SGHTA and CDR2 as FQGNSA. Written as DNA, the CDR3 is TGTGCCAGCAGCTTAGGTTCCGGGTTTAGCACCGGGGAGCTGTTTTTT. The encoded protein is CASSLGSGFSTGELFF.

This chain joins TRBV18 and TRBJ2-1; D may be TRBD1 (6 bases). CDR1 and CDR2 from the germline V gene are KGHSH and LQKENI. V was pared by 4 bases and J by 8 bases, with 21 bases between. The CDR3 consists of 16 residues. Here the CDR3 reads CASSLQGNTEGDEQFF. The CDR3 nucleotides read TGTGCCAGCTCACTACAGGGTAATACGGAAGGCGATGAGCAGTTCTTC. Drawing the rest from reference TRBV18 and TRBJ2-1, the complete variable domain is NAGVMQNPRHLVRRRGQEARLRCSPMKGHSHVYWYRQLPEEGLKFMVYLQKENIIDESGMPKERFSAEFPKEGPSILRIQQVVRGDSAAYFCASSLQGNTEGDEQFFGPGTRLTVL.

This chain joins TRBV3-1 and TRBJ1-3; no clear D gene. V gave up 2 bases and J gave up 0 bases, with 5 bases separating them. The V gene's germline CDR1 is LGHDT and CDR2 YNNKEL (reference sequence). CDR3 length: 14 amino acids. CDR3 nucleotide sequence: TGTGCCAGCAGCCAATCAGACTCTGGAAACACCATATATTTT. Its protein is CASSQSDSGNTIYF.

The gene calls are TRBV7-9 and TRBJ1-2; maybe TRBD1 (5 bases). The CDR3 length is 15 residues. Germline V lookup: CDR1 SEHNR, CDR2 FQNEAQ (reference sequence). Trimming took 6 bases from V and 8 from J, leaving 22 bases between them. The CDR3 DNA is TGTGCCAGCAGTCGATTGACACTAAACGGGGACGGCTACACCTTC. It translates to CASSRLTLNGDGYTF.

The CDR3 is CSARVTTNEKLFF. The CDR3 coding sequence is TGCAGTGCTAGAGTCACAACTAATGAAAAACTGTTTTTT. The J gene is TRBJ1-4, the V gene TRBV20-1, with D uncertain. The CDR3 extends over 13 amino acids. V was shortened by 1 base and J by 0 bases, with 3 bases between the two germline ends. The germline V gene has CDR1 DFQATT and CDR2 SNEGSKA (reference sequence).

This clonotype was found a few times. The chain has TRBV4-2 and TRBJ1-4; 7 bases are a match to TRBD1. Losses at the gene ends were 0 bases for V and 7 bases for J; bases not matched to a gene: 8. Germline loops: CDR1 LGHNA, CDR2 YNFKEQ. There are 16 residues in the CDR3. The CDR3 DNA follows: TGTGCCAGCAGCCAAGATTGGAGACAGGGTGGTGAAAAACTGTTTTTT. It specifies CASSQDWRQGGEKLFF.

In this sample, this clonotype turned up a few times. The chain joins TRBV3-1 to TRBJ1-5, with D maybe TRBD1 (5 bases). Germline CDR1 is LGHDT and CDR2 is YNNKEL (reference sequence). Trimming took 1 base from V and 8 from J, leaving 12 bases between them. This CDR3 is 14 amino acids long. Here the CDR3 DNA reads TGTGCCAGCAGCCAAGGCCGGGGGTTTGAGCCCCAGCATTTT. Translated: CASSQGRGFEPQHF.

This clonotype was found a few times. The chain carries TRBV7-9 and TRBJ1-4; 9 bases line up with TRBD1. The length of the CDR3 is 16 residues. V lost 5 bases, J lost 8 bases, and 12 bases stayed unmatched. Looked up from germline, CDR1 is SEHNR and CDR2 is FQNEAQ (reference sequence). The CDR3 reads CASSLTGGRALEKLFF. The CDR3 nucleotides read TGTGCCAGCAGCCTCACAGGGGGCCGGGCCTTGGAAAAACTGTTTTTT.

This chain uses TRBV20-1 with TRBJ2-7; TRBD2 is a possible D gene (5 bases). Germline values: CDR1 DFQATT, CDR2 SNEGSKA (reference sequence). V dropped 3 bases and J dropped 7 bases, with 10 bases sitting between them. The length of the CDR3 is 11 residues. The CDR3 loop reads CSASRWREQYF. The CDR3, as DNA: TGCAGTGCTAGTAGGTGGAGGGAGCAGTACTTC.

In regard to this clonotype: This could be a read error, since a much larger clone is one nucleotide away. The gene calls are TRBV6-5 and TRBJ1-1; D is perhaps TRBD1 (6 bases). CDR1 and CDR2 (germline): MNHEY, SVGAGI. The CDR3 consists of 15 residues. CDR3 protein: CASSSRRGGNAEAFF. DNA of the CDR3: TGTGCCAGCAGTTCCCGAAGGGGGGGGAACGCTGAAGCTTTCTTT.

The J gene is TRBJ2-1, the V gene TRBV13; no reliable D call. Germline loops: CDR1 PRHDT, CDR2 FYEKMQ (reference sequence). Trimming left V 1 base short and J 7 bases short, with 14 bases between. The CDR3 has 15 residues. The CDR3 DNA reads TGTGCCAGCAGCTTAGACAGCCTTTTTGGAAATGAGCAGTTCTTC. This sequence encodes CASSLDSLFGNEQFF.

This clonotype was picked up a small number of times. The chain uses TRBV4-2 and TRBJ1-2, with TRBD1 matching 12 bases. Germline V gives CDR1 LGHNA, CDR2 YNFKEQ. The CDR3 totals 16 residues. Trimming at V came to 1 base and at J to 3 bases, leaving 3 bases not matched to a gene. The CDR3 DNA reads TGTGCCAGCAGCCAAGGGGGACAGGGGGCTTACTATGGCTACACCTTC. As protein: CASSQGGQGAYYGYTF.

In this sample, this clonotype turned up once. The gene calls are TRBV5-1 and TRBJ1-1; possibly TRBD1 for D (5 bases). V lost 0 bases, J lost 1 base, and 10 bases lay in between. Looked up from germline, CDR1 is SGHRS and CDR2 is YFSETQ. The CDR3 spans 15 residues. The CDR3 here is CASSLDGRENTEAFF. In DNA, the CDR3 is TGCGCCAGCAGCTTGGATGGCAGGGAGAACACTGAAGCTTTCTTT.

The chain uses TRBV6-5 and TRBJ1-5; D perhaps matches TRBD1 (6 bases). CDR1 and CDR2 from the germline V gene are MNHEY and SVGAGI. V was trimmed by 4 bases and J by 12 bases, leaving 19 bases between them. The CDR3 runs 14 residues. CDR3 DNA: TGTGCCAGCAGTTCGGCCCAAGACAGGCGAGACCAGCATTTT. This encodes CASSSAQDRRDQHF.

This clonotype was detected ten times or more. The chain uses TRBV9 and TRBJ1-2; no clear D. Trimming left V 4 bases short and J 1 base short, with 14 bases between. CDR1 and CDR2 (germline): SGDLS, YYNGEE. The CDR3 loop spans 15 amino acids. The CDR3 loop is CASSPRTEVNYGYTF. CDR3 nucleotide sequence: TGTGCCAGCAGCCCTCGGACGGAAGTTAACTATGGCTACACCTTC.

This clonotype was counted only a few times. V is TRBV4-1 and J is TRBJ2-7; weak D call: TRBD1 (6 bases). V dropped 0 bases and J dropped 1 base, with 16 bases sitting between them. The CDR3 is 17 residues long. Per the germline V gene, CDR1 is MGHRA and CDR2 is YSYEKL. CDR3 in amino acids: CASSQDSGDAGSYEQYF. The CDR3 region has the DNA TGCGCCAGCAGCCAAGACTCAGGGGATGCGGGTTCCTACGAGCAGTACTTC.

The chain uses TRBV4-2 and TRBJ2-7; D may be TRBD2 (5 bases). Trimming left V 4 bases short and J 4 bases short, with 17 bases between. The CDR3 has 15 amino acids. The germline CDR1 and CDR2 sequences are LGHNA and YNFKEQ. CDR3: CASSRDLEGGYEQYF. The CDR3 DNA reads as TGTGCCAGCAGCCGAGATCTCGAGGGTGGGTACGAGCAGTACTTC.

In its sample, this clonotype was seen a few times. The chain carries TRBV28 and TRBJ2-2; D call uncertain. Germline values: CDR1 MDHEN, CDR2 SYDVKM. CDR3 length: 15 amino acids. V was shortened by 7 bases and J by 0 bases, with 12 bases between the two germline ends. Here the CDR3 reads CASMELTANTGELFF. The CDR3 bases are TGTGCCAGCATGGAGTTAACCGCGAACACCGGGGAGCTGTTTTTT.

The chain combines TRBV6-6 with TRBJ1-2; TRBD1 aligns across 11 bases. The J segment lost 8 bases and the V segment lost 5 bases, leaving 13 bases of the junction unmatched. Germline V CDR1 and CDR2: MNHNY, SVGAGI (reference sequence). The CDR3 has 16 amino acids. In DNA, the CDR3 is TGTGCCAGCAGTGGCCGAGGGGGACAGGGGGTAGGCGGCTACACCTTC. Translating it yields CASSGRGGQGVGGYTF.

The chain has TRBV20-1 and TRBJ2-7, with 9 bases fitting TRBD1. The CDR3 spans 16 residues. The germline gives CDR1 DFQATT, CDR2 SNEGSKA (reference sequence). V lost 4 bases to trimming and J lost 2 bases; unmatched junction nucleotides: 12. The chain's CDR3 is CSATPDRGHIAYEQYF. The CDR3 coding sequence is TGCAGTGCTACCCCGGACAGGGGCCATATAGCCTACGAGCAGTACTTC.

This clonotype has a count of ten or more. DNA for the CDR3: TGTGCCAGCAGCCAGAGTGGGGGTTATGGCTACACCTTC. Residues: CASSQSGGYGYTF. The chain joins TRBV14 to TRBJ1-2, with TRBD1 as a possible D gene (5 bases). CDR1 and CDR2 (germline): SGHDN, FVKESK. The CDR3 is 13 amino acids. V lost 3 bases and J lost 5, with 10 bases in between.

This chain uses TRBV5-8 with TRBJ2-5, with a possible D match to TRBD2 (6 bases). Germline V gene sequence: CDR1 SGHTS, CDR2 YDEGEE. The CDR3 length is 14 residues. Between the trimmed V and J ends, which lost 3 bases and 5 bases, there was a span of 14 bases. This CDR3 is CASSSGTLGETQYF. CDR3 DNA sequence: TGTGCCAGCAGCTCCGGGACTTTAGGGGAGACCCAGTACTTC.